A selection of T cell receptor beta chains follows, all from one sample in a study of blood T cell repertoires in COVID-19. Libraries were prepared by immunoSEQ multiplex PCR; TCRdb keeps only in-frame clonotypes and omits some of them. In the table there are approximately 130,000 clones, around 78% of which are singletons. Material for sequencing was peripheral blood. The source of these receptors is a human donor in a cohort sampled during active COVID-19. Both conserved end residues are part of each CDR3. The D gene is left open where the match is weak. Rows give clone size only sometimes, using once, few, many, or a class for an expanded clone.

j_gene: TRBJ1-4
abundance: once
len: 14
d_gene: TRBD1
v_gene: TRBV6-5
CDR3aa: CASSLDRSNEKLFF
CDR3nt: TGTGCCAGCTCCCTGGACAGGAGTAATGAAAAACTGTTTTTT

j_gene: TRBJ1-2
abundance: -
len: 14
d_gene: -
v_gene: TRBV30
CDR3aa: CAWSHTSSNYGYTF
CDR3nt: TGTGCCTGGAGCCACACCTCATCCAACTATGGCTACACCTTC

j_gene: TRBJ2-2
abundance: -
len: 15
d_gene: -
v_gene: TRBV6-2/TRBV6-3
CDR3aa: CASSYSSYDTGELFF
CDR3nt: TGTGCCAGCAGTTACTCGTCCTACGACACCGGGGAGCTGTTTTTT

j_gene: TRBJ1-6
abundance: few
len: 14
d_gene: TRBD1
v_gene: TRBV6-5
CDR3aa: CASSYRRQGSPLHF
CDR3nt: TGTGCCAGCAGTTACCGAAGACAGGGGTCACCCCTCCACTTT

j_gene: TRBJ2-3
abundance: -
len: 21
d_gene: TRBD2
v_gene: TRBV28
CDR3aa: CASSLSVGGVKLGRDTDTQYF
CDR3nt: TGTGCCAGCAGTTTATCCGTGGGGGGGGTGAAACTAGGCCGAGACACAGATACGCAGTATTTT

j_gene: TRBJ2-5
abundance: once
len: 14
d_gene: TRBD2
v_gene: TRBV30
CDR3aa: CAWSLITSAETQYF
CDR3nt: TGTGCCTGGAGTTTAATCACTAGCGCGGAGACCCAGTACTTC

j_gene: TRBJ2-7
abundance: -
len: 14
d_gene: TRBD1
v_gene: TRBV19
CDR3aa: CASSPDRASYEQYF
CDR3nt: TGTGCCAGTAGTCCAGACAGGGCGTCCTACGAGCAGTACTTC

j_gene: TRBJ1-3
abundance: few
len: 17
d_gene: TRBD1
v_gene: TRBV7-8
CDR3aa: CASSNYGQGGPGNTIYF
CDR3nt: TGTGCCAGCAGCAACTACGGACAGGGAGGGCCTGGAAACACCATATATTTT

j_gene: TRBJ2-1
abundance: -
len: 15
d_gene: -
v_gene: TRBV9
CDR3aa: CASSASVSDYNEQFF
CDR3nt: TGTGCCAGCAGCGCTAGCGTTTCCGACTACAATGAGCAGTTCTTC

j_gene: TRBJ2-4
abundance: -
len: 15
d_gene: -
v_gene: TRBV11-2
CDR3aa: CASSLSRVAKNIQYF
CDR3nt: TGTGCCAGCAGCCTAAGCAGGGTGGCCAAAAACATTCAGTACTTC

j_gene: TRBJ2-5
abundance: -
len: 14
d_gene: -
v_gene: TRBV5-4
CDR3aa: CASSLGTAQETQYF
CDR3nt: TGTGCCAGCAGCTTGGGGACAGCCCAAGAGACCCAGTACTTC

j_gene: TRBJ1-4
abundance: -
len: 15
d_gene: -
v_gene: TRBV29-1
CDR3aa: CSVGTYSGSREKLFF
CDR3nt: TGCAGCGTTGGTACGTACAGCGGGAGCCGTGAAAAACTGTTTTTT

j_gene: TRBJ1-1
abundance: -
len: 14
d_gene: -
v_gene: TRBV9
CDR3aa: CASSVGGRATEAFF
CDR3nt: TGTGCCAGCAGCGTAGGGGGCAGGGCGACTGAAGCTTTCTTT

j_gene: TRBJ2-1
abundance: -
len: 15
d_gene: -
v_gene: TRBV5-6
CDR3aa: CASSSVGGTYNEQFF
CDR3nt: TGTGCCAGCAGCTCCGTCGGTGGTACCTACAATGAGCAGTTCTTC

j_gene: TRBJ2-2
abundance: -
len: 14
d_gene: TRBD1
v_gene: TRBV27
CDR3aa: CASRQGTNTGELFF
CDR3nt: TGTGCCAGCCGACAGGGGACGAACACCGGGGAGCTGTTTTTT

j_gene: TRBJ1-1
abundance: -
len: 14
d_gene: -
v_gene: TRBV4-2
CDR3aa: CASSQGSVDTEAFF
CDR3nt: TGTGCCAGCAGCCAAGGATCGGTGGACACTGAAGCTTTCTTT

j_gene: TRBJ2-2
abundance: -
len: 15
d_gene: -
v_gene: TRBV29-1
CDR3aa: CSVSESWAGTGELFF
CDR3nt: TGCAGCGTTTCTGAGTCTTGGGCTGGGACCGGGGAGCTGTTTTTT

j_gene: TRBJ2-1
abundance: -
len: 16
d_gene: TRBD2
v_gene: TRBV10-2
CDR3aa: CASSELAGGPYNEQFF
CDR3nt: TGCGCCAGCAGTGAACTAGCGGGGGGGCCGTACAATGAGCAGTTCTTC

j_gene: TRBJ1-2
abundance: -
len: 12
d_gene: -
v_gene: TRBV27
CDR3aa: CASSPYSGGYTF
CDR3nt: TGTGCCAGCAGTCCCTATTCGGGGGGCTACACCTTC

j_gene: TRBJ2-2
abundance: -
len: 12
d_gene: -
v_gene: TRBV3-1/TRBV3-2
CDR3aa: CASSQVLGELFF
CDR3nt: TGTGCCAGCAGCCAAGTCCTGGGGGAGCTGTTTTTT

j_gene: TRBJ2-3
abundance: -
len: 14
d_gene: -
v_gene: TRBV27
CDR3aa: CASSLFYLADTQYF
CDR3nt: TGTGCCAGCAGTTTATTCTATTTGGCAGATACGCAGTATTTT